What follows describes a single TCR beta chain. The authors' processing: Reference gene primer amplification in the assay estimated nucleated cell counts. TCRdb's table, derived via immunoSEQ multiplex PCR, lists solely in-frame clones and lacks some. The V and J calls and clone size come from that table; D and trimming were worked out from the DNA. The sample carries around 95,000 clones, roughly nine tenths recorded once. This specimen belongs to a study of blood T cell repertoires in COVID-19. As for the study in general: Samples representing acute and convalescent COVID-19 were sourced from the United States, Italy and Spain. Sources were T cells, B-cell-depleted T cells, or PBMCs; the material itself was cDNA or gDNA.

The CDR3 runs 17 residues. The V and J ends lost 4 bases and 0 bases, in that order; junction bases with no gene match: 8. From germline, CDR1 is LGHDT and CDR2 YNNKEL (reference sequence). This TCR derives from a man aged 50-60 years with acute or convalescent COVID-19. V gene TRBV3-1 (or the pseudogene TRBV3-2) combines with J gene TRBJ1-3; TRBD1 matches at 8 bases. The sequencing sample was made of peripheral blood. Written as DNA, the CDR3 is TGTGCCAGCAGCCCATACTCCGGGACAGGCTCTGGAAACACCATATATTTT. Its translation: CASSPYSGTGSGNTIYF.